This T cell receptor (beta chain) was found in a study of blood T cell repertoires in COVID-19. Study overall: Sites in the United States, Italy and Spain provided acute and convalescent COVID-19 samples. Sources were T cells, B-cell-depleted T cells, or PBMCs; the material itself was cDNA or gDNA.

In the authors' methods: Cell counts per sample came from amplifying reference gene primers. The method was immunoSEQ multiplex PCR; TCRdb's version includes in-frame clones alone and lacks a portion of them. The V and J calls and the clone size are those of that table, but D and trimming were determined from the DNA. The repertoire consists of more than 85,000 clones, with approximately 90% occurring once and the leading ten covering around 4.2%. Germline V gives CDR1 SEHNR, CDR2 FQNEAQ (reference sequence). The CDR3 covers 12 residues. Trimming shortened V by 5 bases and J by 9 bases, and 14 bases separated the two germline ends.

The sequencing input was peripheral blood. The genes are TRBV7-9 and TRBJ2-7, with D possibly being TRBD2 (5 bases). The source is a human donor with COVID-19, enrolled during active disease. The donor label of this sample is uncertain. CDR3 amino acids: CASSHDYSGQYF. Here the CDR3 DNA reads TGTGCCAGCAGCCACGACTATTCCGGGCAGTACTTC.